This T cell receptor (beta chain) was obtained from a study of blood T cell repertoires in COVID-19. Overall study context: Acute and convalescent COVID-19 samples came from the United States, Italy and Spain.

Source study methods: Estimated nucleated cell counts came from reference gene primer amplification. Libraries were prepared by immunoSEQ multiplex PCR; TCRdb keeps only in-frame clonotypes and omits some of them. That table is the source of V, J and clone size, and D and trimming were worked out from the DNA. The sample lists 70,000 to 100,000 clones; more than 75% were seen once. Trimming removed 1 base from V and 6 bases from J, with 10 bases in between. This CDR3 has 14 residues. Germline loops: CDR1 MNHNS, CDR2 SASEGT. This clonotype was obtained from a human donor in a cohort sampled during active COVID-19. J is TRBJ1-5 and V is TRBV6-1; D possibly corresponds to TRBD1 (5 bases). Input material: peripheral blood. The CDR3, as DNA: TGTGCCAGCAGTGAAGGCAGGGTAAGTCAGCCCCAGCATTTT. It yields the protein CASSEGRVSQPQHF.